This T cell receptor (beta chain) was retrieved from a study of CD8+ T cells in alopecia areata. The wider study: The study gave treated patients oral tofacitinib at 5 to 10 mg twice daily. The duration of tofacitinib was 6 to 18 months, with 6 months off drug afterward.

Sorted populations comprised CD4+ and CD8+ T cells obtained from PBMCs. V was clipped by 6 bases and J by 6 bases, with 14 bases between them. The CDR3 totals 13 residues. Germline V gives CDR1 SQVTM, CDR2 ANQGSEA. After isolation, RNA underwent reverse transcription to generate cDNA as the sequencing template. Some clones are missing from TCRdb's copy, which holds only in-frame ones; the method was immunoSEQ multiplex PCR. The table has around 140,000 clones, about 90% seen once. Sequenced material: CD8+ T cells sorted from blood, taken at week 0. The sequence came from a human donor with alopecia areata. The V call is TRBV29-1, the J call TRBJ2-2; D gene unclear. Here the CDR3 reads CSVSRSLSGELFF. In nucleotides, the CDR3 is TGCAGCGTGAGCCGTAGTCTTTCCGGGGAGCTGTTTTTT.